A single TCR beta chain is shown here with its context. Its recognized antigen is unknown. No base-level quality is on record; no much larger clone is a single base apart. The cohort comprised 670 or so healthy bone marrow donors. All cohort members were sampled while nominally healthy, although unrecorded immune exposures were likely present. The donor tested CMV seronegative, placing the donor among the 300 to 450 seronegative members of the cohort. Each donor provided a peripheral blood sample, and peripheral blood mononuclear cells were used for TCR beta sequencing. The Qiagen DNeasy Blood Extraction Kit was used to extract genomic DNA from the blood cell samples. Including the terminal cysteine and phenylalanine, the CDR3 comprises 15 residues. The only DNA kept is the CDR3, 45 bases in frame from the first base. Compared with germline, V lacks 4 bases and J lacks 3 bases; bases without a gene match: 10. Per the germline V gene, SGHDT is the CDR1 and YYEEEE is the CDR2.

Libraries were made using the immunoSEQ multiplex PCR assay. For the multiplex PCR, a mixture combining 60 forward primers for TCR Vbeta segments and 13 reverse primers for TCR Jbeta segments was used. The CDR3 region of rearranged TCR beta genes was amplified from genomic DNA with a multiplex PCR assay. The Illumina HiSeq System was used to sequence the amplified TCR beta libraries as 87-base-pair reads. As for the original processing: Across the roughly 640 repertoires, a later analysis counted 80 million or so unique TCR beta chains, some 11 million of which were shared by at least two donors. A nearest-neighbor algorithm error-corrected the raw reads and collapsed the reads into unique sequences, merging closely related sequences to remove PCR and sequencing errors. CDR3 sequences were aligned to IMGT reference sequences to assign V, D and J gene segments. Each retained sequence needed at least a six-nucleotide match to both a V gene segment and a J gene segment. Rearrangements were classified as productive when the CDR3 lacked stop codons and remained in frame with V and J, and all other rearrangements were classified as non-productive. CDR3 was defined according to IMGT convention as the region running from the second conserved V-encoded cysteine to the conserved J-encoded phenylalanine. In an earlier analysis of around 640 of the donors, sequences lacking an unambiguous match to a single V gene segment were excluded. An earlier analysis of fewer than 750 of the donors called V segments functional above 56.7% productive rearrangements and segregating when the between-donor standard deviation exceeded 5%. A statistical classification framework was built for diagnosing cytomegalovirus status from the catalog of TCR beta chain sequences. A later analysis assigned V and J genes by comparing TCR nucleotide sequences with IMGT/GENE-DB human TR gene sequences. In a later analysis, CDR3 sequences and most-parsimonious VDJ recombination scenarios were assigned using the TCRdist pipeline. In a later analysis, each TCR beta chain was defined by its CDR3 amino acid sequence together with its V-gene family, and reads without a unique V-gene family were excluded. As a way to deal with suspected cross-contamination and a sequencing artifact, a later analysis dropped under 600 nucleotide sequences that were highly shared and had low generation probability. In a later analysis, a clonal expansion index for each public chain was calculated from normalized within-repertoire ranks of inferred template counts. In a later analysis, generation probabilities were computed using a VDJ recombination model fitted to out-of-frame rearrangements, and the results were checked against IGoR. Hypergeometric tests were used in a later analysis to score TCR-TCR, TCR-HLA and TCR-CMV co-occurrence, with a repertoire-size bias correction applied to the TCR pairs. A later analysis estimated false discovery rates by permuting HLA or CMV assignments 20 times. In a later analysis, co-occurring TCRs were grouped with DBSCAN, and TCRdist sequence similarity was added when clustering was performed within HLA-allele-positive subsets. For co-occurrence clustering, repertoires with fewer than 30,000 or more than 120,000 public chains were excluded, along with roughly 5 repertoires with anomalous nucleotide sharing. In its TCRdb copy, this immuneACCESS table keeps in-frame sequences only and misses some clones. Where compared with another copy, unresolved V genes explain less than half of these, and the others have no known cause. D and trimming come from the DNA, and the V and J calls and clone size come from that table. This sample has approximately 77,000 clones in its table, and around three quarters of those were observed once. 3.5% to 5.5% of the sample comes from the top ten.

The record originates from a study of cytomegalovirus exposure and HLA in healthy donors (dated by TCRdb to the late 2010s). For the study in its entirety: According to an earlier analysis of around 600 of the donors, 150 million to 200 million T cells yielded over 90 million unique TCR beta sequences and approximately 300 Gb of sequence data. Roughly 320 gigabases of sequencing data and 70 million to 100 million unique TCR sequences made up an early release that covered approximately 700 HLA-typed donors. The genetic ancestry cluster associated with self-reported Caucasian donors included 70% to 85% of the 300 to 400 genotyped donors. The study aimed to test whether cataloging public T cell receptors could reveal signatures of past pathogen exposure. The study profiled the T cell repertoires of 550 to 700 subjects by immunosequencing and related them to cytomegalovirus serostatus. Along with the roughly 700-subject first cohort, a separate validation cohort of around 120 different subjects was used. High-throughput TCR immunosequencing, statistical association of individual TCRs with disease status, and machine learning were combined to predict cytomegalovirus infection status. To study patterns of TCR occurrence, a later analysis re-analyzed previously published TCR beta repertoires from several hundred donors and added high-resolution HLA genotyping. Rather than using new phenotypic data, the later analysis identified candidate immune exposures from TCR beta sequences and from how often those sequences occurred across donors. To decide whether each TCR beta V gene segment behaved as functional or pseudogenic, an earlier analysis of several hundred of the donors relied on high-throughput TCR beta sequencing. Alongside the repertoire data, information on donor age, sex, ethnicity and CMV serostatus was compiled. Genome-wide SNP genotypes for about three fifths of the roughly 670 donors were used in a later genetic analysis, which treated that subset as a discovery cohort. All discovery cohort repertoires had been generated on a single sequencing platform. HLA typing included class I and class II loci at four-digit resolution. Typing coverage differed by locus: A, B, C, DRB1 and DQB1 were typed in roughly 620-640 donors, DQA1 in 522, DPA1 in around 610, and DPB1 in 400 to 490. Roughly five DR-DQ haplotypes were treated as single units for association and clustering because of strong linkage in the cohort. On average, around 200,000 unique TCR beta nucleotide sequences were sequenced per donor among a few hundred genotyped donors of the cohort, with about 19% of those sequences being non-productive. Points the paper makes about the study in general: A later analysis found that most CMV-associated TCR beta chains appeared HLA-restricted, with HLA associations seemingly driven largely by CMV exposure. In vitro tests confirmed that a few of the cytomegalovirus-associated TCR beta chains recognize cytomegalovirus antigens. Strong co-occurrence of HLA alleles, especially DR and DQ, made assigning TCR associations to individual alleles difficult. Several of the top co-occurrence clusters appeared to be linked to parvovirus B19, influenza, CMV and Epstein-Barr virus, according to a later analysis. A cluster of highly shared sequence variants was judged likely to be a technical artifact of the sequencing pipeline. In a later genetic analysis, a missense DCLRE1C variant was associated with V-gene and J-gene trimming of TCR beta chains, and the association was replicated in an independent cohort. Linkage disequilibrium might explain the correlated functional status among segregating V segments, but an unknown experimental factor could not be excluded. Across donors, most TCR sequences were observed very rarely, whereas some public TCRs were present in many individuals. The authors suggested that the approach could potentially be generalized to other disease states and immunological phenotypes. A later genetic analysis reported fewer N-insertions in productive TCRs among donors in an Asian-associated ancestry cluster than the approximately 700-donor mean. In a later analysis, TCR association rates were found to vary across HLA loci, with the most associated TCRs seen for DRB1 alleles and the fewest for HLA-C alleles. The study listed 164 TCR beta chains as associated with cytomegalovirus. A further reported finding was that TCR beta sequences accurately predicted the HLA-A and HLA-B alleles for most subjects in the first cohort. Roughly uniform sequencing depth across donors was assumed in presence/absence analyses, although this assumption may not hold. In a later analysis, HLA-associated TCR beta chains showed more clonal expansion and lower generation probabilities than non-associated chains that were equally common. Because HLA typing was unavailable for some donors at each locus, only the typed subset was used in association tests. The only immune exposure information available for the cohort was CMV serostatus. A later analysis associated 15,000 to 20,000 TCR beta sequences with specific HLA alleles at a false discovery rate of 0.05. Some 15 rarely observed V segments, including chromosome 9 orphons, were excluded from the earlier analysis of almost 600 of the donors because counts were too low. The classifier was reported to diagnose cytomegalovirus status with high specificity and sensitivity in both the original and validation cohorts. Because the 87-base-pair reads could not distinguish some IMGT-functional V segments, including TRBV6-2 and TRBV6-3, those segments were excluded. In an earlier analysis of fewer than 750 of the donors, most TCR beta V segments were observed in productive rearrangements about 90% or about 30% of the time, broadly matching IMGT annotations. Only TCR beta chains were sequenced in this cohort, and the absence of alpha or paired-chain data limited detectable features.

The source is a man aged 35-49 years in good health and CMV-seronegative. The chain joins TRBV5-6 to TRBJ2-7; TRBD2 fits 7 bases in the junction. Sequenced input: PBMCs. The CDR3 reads CASSPGEGRGYEQYF. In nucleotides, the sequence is TGTGCCAGCAGCCCGGGGGAGGGTAGGGGCTACGAGCAGTACTTC.